This note documents a single TCR beta chain sequence. The CDR3 is made up of 15 amino acids. Germline CDR1 and CDR2: LGHNT and FRNRAP. The V end was cut by 4 bases, the J end by 5 bases, with 15 bases between. The source of the sample is a study of T cell changes during pregnancy in multiple sclerosis. Generated by immunoSEQ multiplex PCR, the TCRdb table keeps only in-frame clones and is missing some. Seen here are 20,000 to 25,000 clones, approximately 90% observed once, and the top ten hold 0.5% to 0.7%. The chain carries TRBV12-5 and TRBJ2-1; D perhaps matches TRBD2 (6 bases). The sample in question was CD4+ T cells from peripheral blood mononuclear cells, obtained after pregnancy. The TCR was taken from a female donor in good health, enrolled as a control in a pregnancy study. The DNA for the CDR3 is TGTGCTAGTGGTTGGGGAAGCGGGCCCCACAATGAGCAGTTCTTC. This sequence encodes CASGWGSGPHNEQFF.